This T cell receptor (beta chain) appears in the sequencing data of a study of beta chain features in type 1 diabetes. Study-wide results and caveats: Type 1 diabetes patients had moderately but significantly shorter TCRB CDR3s in all four CD4+ subsets.

This clone has only a few counts. Its target is not known. Every isolated RNA sample was fully reverse transcribed, so sequencing captured expressed TCRB transcripts. The method was immunoSEQ multiplex PCR; TCRdb's version includes in-frame clones alone and lacks a portion of them. The sample has 150,000 to 190,000 clones; approximately 10% are singletons. The CDR3 runs to 12 residues. Germline CDR1 is SGHTA and CDR2 is FQGNSA. V was pared by 0 bases and J by 3 bases, with 3 bases between. This clonotype was obtained from a man aged 25 to 45 with type 1 diabetes. The sample consisted of central memory CD4+ T cells from blood. The genes are TRBV7-2 and TRBJ2-7; D remains ambiguous. CDR3 coding DNA: TGTGCCAGCAGCTTAGCGCGCTACGAGCAGTACTTC. Protein: CASSLARYEQYF.